Presented here are 10 T cell receptor beta chains from one specimen sequenced in a study of cytotoxic CD8 clonotypes in ibrutinib-treated CLL. Profiling relied on immunoSEQ multiplex PCR, and the TCRdb table lists in-frame clones only, not all of them. The table has 150,000 or so clones, approximately 85% seen once. Specimen: PBMCs, collected after 24 months of ibrutinib treatment. All receptors come from a human donor with chronic lymphocytic leukemia.

The genes are TRBV7-8 and TRBJ2-3; 8 bases agree with TRBD2. Germline V lookup: CDR1 SGHVS, CDR2 FQNEAQ. Germline trimming cut 5 bases from V and 2 bases from J; bases unmatched to any gene: 9. The CDR3 consists of 16 residues. The CDR3 DNA reads TGTGCCAGCAGCCCGGCCGGGGGGGGGCTCACAGATACGCAGTATTTT. Translating it yields CASSPAGGGLTDTQYF.

The V call is TRBV27, the J call TRBJ2-7; D perhaps matches TRBD1 (6 bases). Trimming left V 2 bases short and J 2 bases short, with 7 bases between. The length of the CDR3 is 13 residues. Germline values: CDR1 MNHEY, CDR2 SMNVEV (reference sequence). The DNA of the CDR3 is TGTGCCAGCAGTTTAGGACAGACCTACGAGCAGTACTTC. It is translated as CASSLGQTYEQYF.

The V and J genes are TRBV7-9 and TRBJ2-7; 10 bases are a match to TRBD1. Germline loops: CDR1 SEHNR, CDR2 FQNEAQ (reference sequence). V shed 4 bases and J 1 base; nucleotides not matched to a gene: 7. This CDR3 region has 16 residues. DNA for the CDR3: TGTGCCAGCAGCTCTAGGGGGGACAGGGGATCCTACGAGCAGTACTTC. Protein product: CASSSRGDRGSYEQYF.

V is TRBV20-1 and J is TRBJ1-1; TRBD1 matches 7 bases. CDR1 is DFQATT and CDR2 is SNEGSKA in the germline V gene (reference sequence). The CDR3 has 11 residues. V lost 5 bases and J lost 11; bases outside the gene matches: 8. CDR3 sequence: CSAPDRVDAFF. CDR3 DNA sequence: TGCAGTGCTCCCGACAGGGTCGACGCTTTCTTT.

The genes are TRBV5-1 and TRBJ1-3; 8 positions match TRBD1. V was clipped by 0 bases and J by 6 bases; unmatched bases: 2. The CDR3 is 14 amino acids. The germline V gene encodes CDR1 SGHRS and CDR2 YFSETQ. The CDR3 region is CASSLEDRVNTIYF. CDR3 nucleotides: TGCGCCAGCAGCTTGGAGGACAGGGTAAACACCATATATTTT.

This clone was seen more than once but under ten times. The J gene is TRBJ1-3, the V gene TRBV5-1; the D gene is possibly TRBD1 (6 bases). From germline, CDR1 is SGHRS and CDR2 YFSETQ. The CDR3 totals 14 residues. The ends were cut back, 5 bases at V and 3 bases at J, with 12 bases in the middle. The CDR3 nucleotides are TGCGCCAGCAGACAGGACAGCCTTGGAAACACCATATATTTT. Translated: CASRQDSLGNTIYF.

The CDR3 DNA follows: TGTGCCAGCAGCCAAGACAGGGGGGTCTCAAATGAGCAGTTCTTC. It is translated as CASSQDRGVSNEQFF. The V and J genes are TRBV2 and TRBJ2-1; TRBD1 agrees at 9 bases. The CDR3 sequence is 15 residues long. V was pared by 6 bases and J by 7 bases, with 10 bases of the junction left unmatched. In germline, CDR1 is SNHLY, CDR2 FYNNEI.

The chain combines TRBV7-2 with TRBJ1-5, with a possible D match to TRBD1 (5 bases). Trimming removed 0 bases at V and 1 base at J, with 7 bases between. The CDR3 totals 15 residues. Germline assignment: CDR1 SGHTA and CDR2 FQGNSA. CDR3 coding DNA: TGTGCCAGCAGCTTAGCAAGGGGCAGCAATCAGCCCCAGCATTTT. Amino acids: CASSLARGSNQPQHF.

This clone occurred a few times. This sequence joins TRBV6-6 and TRBJ2-7; 10 bases fit TRBD2. The CDR3 loop spans 13 amino acids. V lost 5 bases and J lost 3; bases outside the gene matches: 1. Germline-derived CDR1 and CDR2 are MNHNY and SVGAGI (reference sequence). CDR3 residues: CASSRTSGYEQYF. CDR3 in DNA: TGTGCCAGCAGTAGGACTAGCGGCTACGAGCAGTACTTC.

The rearrangement joins TRBV6-1 to TRBJ1-5, with D uncertain. This CDR3 has 15 residues. Germline V gene lookup returns CDR1 MNHNS and CDR2 SASEGT. V was pared by 2 bases and J by 0 bases, with 8 bases between. The CDR3 sequence: CASSESVYSNQPQHF. The CDR3 DNA sequence: TGTGCCAGCAGTGAATCAGTTTATAGCAATCAGCCCCAGCATTTT.